These 32 T cell receptor beta chains were sequenced from one sample in a study of cytomegalovirus exposure and HLA in healthy donors. The study ran its PCR with 60 Vbeta and 13 Jbeta primers. The table came from immunoSEQ multiplex PCR; TCRdb's copy has only in-frame clones and leaves some out. Here the sample spans 99,000 or so clones, 60% to 85% being singletons. The sequenced sample was PBMCs. These TCRs come from a woman between 35 and 50 years old in good health and CMV-seropositive.

This clone was picked up a small number of times. The genes are TRBV6-5 and TRBJ2-7, with TRBD2 as a possible D gene (6 bases). The length of the CDR3 is 12 residues. CDR1 and CDR2 (germline): MNHEY, SVGAGI. Between the trimmed V and J ends, which lost 6 bases and 2 bases, there was a span of 8 bases. CDR3 in DNA: TGTGCCAGCAGGGACTACACCTACGAGCAGTACTTC. Translating gives CASRDYTYEQYF.

The chain links TRBV7-9 to TRBJ1-2; 10 bases align to TRBD1. Germline CDR1 reads SEHNR; CDR2 reads FQNEAQ (reference sequence). The CDR3 spans 16 residues. V trimming: 2 bases; J trimming: 8 bases; junction bases outside the gene matches: 11. The CDR3 sequence: CASSLLPGQGLFGYTF. Written as DNA, the CDR3 is TGTGCCAGCAGCTTATTACCGGGACAGGGGTTATTCGGCTACACCTTC. The whole variable domain, filled in from reference TRBV7-9 and TRBJ1-2, reads DTGVSQNPRHKITKRGQNVTFRCDPISEHNRLYWYRQTLGQGPEFLTYFQNEAQLEKSRLLSDRFSAERPKGSFSTLEIQRTEQGDSAMYLCASSLLPGQGLFGYTFGSGTRLTVV.

The chain employs TRBV10-3 and TRBJ2-3, with 7 bases matching TRBD1. The germline V gene encodes CDR1 ENHRY and CDR2 SYGVKD. After removal of 6 bases from V and 0 bases from J, the junction contained 6 bases not matched to a gene. The CDR3 sequence is 15 residues long. CDR3 DNA: TGTGCCATCAGGGGGACAGTCCATAGCACAGATACGCAGTATTTT. Amino acids: CAIRGTVHSTDTQYF.

The chain couples TRBV7-9 to TRBJ2-1; D is undetermined. Germline V CDR1 and CDR2: SEHNR, FQNEAQ (reference sequence). With 3 bases removed from V and 8 bases from J, the gap between germline ends came to 5 bases. CDR3 length equals 11 residues. This CDR3 is CASSFFDEQFF. The CDR3 DNA follows: TGTGCCAGCAGCTTCTTCGATGAGCAGTTCTTC. Full variable domain (remainder filled in from reference TRBV7-9 and TRBJ2-1): DTGVSQNPRHKITKRGQNVTFRCDPISEHNRLYWYRQTLGQGPEFLTYFQNEAQLEKSRLLSDRFSAERPKGSFSTLEIQRTEQGDSAMYLCASSFFDEQFFGPGTRLTVL.

The chain is built from TRBV6-4 and TRBJ1-3, with 10 bases identical to TRBD1. The germline gives CDR1 MRHNA, CDR2 SNTAGT. With V trimmed by 6 bases and J by 4 bases, 12 bases remained unmatched. CDR3 length: 17 residues. The CDR3 sequence is CASSLERQGARGNTIYF. Here the CDR3 DNA reads TGTGCCAGCAGCTTAGAGAGACAGGGGGCGAGGGGAAACACCATATATTTT.

This rearrangement joins TRBV5-1 to TRBJ2-3; possibly TRBD1 for D (6 bases). This CDR3 comprises 15 residues. The germline CDR1 and CDR2 sequences are SGHRS and YFSETQ. The V and J ends lost 4 bases and 1 base respectively, with 13 bases between them. CDR3 residues: CASSTLGGGTDTQYF. The CDR3 DNA follows: TGCGCCAGCAGCACCTTAGGGGGTGGCACAGATACGCAGTATTTT.

This clone showed up just once. The chain recombines TRBV27 with TRBJ2-7, with 8 bases lining up with TRBD2. Losses at the gene ends were 3 bases for V and 6 bases for J; bases not matched to a gene: 10. The germline gives CDR1 MNHEY, CDR2 SMNVEV (reference sequence). The CDR3 has 15 residues. CDR3 in amino acids: CASSFASGLGGEQYF. The CDR3 DNA follows: TGTGCCAGCAGTTTTGCCTCGGGACTAGGCGGCGAGCAGTACTTC.

This clone was seen only a few times. This chain links TRBV4-1 with TRBJ1-6, with 8 bases that match TRBD1. The CDR3 totals 15 residues. Losses at the gene ends were 2 bases for V and 9 bases for J; bases not matched to a gene: 6. Looked up from germline, CDR1 is MGHRA and CDR2 is YSYEKL. The CDR3 sequence: CASSQSGQGISPLHF. The CDR3 bases are TGCGCCAGCAGCCAATCTGGACAGGGAATTTCACCCCTCCACTTT.

This clone has just one count. CDR3 in DNA: TGTGCCAGCAGCCGTTCGAGCGGCTCCTACGAGCAGTACTTC. Its translation is CASSRSSGSYEQYF. The chain recombines TRBV6-6 with TRBJ2-7, with D perhaps matching TRBD2 (5 bases). Germline-derived CDR1 and CDR2 are MNHNY and SVGAGI (reference sequence). With 6 bases removed from V and 0 bases from J, the gap between germline ends came to 12 bases. This CDR3 contains 14 residues.

This chain uses TRBV7-9 with TRBJ2-1; 11 bases map to TRBD2. The CDR3 runs 15 residues. Germline-derived CDR1 and CDR2 are SEHNR and FQNEAQ (reference sequence). Trimming at V came to 3 bases and at J to 4 bases, leaving 2 bases not matched to a gene. The CDR3: CASSFRTSGYNEQFF. The DNA for the CDR3 is TGTGCCAGCAGCTTTCGGACTAGCGGGTACAATGAGCAGTTCTTC. Supplemented by reference TRBV7-9 and TRBJ2-1, the full variable domain reads DTGVSQNPRHKITKRGQNVTFRCDPISEHNRLYWYRQTLGQGPEFLTYFQNEAQLEKSRLLSDRFSAERPKGSFSTLEIQRTEQGDSAMYLCASSFRTSGYNEQFFGPGTRLTVL.

This chain connects TRBV7-6 to TRBJ2-7; D may be TRBD2 (5 bases). Trimming took off 5 bases at V and 0 bases at J, with 11 bases between the two ends. The CDR3 has 14 residues. Germline V gives CDR1 SGHVS, CDR2 FNYEAQ. CDR3 in DNA: TGTGCCAGCAGCCTCAGGACTGCCTCCTACGAGCAGTACTTC. It codes for CASSLRTASYEQYF.

The chain links TRBV4-3 to TRBJ2-1; 8 positions agree with TRBD2. The CDR3 covers 13 residues. The junction had 5 bases not matched to a gene; V was cut back by 4 bases and J by 9 bases. Germline V CDR1 and CDR2: LGHNA, YSLEER. This CDR3 reads CASSRSREGEQFF. The CDR3 DNA sequence: TGCGCCAGCAGCCGCTCCCGGGAGGGTGAGCAGTTCTTC.

The chain combines TRBV7-9 with TRBJ2-2, with 9 bases identical to TRBD1. V lost 5 bases to trimming and J lost 5 bases; unmatched junction nucleotides: 9. Germline V CDR1 and CDR2: SEHNR, FQNEAQ (reference sequence). This CDR3 spans 16 amino acids. The CDR3 reads CASSLGQGPGTGELFF. DNA for the CDR3: TGTGCCAGCAGCCTTGGACAGGGGCCTGGGACCGGGGAGCTGTTTTTT.

A few counts support this clone. This chain uses TRBV18 with TRBJ2-7; the D gene is possibly TRBD1 (5 bases). Trimming left V 1 base short and J 3 bases short, with 13 bases between. The CDR3 consists of 15 residues. Looked up from germline, CDR1 is KGHSH and CDR2 is LQKENI. The CDR3 is CASSPQGKRLYEQYF. CDR3 in DNA: TGTGCCAGCTCACCACAGGGGAAAAGGCTCTACGAGCAGTACTTC. Based on the CDR3 plus reference TRBV18 and TRBJ2-7, the full variable domain is NAGVMQNPRHLVRRRGQEARLRCSPMKGHSHVYWYRQLPEEGLKFMVYLQKENIIDESGMPKERFSAEFPKEGPSILRIQQVVRGDSAAYFCASSPQGKRLYEQYFGPGTRLTVT.

The V call is TRBV11-3, the J call TRBJ2-6; 8 bases are shared with TRBD1. The CDR3 sequence is 18 residues long. Losses at the gene ends were 5 bases for V and 4 bases for J; bases not matched to a gene: 13. CDR1 and CDR2 from the germline V gene are SGHNT and YENEEA. The CDR3 region is CASSPTGDRHGGANVLTF. The CDR3 DNA sequence: TGTGCCAGCAGCCCTACCGGGGACAGGCATGGAGGGGCCAACGTCCTGACTTTC.

This chain links TRBV19 with TRBJ2-7; possible D gene TRBD1, 6 bases. Looked up from germline, CDR1 is LNHDA and CDR2 is SQIVND (reference sequence). The V end was cut by 3 bases, the J end by 4 bases, with 10 bases between. The CDR3 covers 13 residues. As DNA, the CDR3 is TGTGCCAGTAGTATTGGCCAGGGGTACGAGCAGTACTTC. Translating it yields CASSIGQGYEQYF. Full variable domain (outside the CDR3, taken from reference TRBV19 and TRBJ2-7): DGGITQSPKYLFRKEGQNVTLSCEQNLNHDAMYWYRQDPGQGLRLIYYSQIVNDFQKGDIAEGYSVSREKKESFPLTVTSAQKNPTAFYLCASSIGQGYEQYFGPGTRLTVT.

The chain joins TRBV27 to TRBJ1-2, with TRBD1 identical over 10 bases. Germline values: CDR1 MNHEY, CDR2 SMNVEV (reference sequence). V trimming: 3 bases; J trimming: 7 bases; junction bases outside the gene matches: 8. The length of the CDR3 is 15 residues. Here the CDR3 DNA reads TGTGCCAGCAGTTTGCTACCGGGACAGGGGTCTGGCTACACCTTC. Residues: CASSLLPGQGSGYTF.

The V and J genes are TRBV7-2 and TRBJ2-3, with 8 bases lining up with TRBD2. Looked up from germline, CDR1 is SGHTA and CDR2 is FQGNSA. V gave up 4 bases and J gave up 2 bases; unmatched junction bases: 5. The CDR3 spans 15 residues. The CDR3: CASSSTGGDTDTQYF. Here the CDR3 DNA reads TGTGCCAGCAGCTCGACGGGGGGGGACACAGATACGCAGTATTTT.

This clone was seen a handful of times. The V gene is TRBV11-3, the J gene TRBJ2-3; 7 nucleotides match TRBD1. The CDR3 runs to 18 residues. Trimming cost V 4 bases and J 0 bases; bases outside gene matches: 13. In germline, CDR1 is SGHNT, CDR2 YENEEA. CDR3 DNA: TGTGCCAGCAGCTCAAGTAGGGACAGACATTCTAGCACAGATACGCAGTATTTT. Its translation: CASSSSRDRHSSTDTQYF.

This clone was found once. The chain has TRBV18 and TRBJ1-1, with 7 bases fitting TRBD1. V shed 2 bases, J shed 0 bases, and the junction held 0 bases outside the gene matches. Germline values: CDR1 KGHSH, CDR2 LQKENI. The CDR3 covers 14 residues. The CDR3 is CASSPGQVNTEAFF. The CDR3 nucleotides read TGTGCCAGCTCACCAGGACAGGTGAACACTGAAGCTTTCTTT.

The chain joins TRBV10-3 to TRBJ2-1; no clear D gene. Germline assignment: CDR1 ENHRY and CDR2 SYGVKD. V was clipped by 7 bases and J by 0 bases, with 16 bases between them. The CDR3 extends over 16 amino acids. CDR3 nucleotide sequence: TGTGCCATCAAAGCTTCGAGGCGGAACTCCTACAATGAGCAGTTCTTC. Translation: CAIKASRRNSYNEQFF.

Only one count was recorded for this clone. The genes are TRBV9 and TRBJ2-5, with TRBD1 matching over 7 bases. CDR3 length: 14 residues. Germline lookup yields CDR1 SGDLS and CDR2 YYNGEE. Trimming at V came to 3 bases and at J to 1 base, leaving 3 bases not matched to a gene. CDR3 coding DNA: TGTGCCAGCAGCGGGGGACAGACCCAAGAGACCCAGTACTTC. This translates into CASSGGQTQETQYF.

The chain recombines TRBV7-9 with TRBJ2-7; maybe TRBD1 (6 bases). V lost 7 bases and J 5 bases, leaving 15 bases between the germline ends. Germline CDR1 reads SEHNR; CDR2 reads FQNEAQ (reference sequence). The CDR3 sequence is 13 residues long. CDR3: CASTRLGGHEQYF. CDR3 bases: TGTGCCAGCACCCGGCTTGGGGGCCACGAGCAGTACTTC.

The J gene is TRBJ2-4, the V gene TRBV5-4; a possible D gene is TRBD1 (5 bases). Looked up from germline, CDR1 is SGHNT and CDR2 is YYREEE (reference sequence). CDR3 length: 14 residues. The V end was cut by 4 bases, the J end by 1 base, with 9 bases between. This chain's CDR3 is CASSGDSAKNIQYF. The CDR3 nucleotides read TGTGCCAGCAGCGGAGACAGCGCCAAAAACATTCAGTACTTC.

The V call is TRBV2, the J call TRBJ2-7; D not resolved. V shed 3 bases and J shed 1 base, with 4 bases lying between them. CDR3 size: 12 residues. CDR1 SNHLY and CDR2 FYNNEI come from the germline V gene. For the CDR3, the DNA is TGTGCCAGCAGTGACAGGTCCTACGAGCAGTACTTC. This translates into CASSDRSYEQYF.

The gene calls are TRBV5-1 and TRBJ2-2; 8 nucleotides match TRBD1. Germline CDR1 SGHRS, CDR2 YFSETQ. Trimming at V came to 4 bases and at J to 5 bases, leaving 13 bases not matched to a gene. The CDR3 has 17 amino acids. CDR3 amino acids: CASSTGVATGVTGELFF. The CDR3 DNA reads TGCGCCAGCAGCACGGGGGTGGCGACAGGGGTGACCGGGGAGCTGTTTTTT.

Worth noting for this clone: A read error may produce the germline difference seen at one junction end. The chain employs TRBV7-9 and TRBJ2-2; D unclear. CDR3 size: 11 residues. Germline V lookup: CDR1 SEHNR, CDR2 FQNEAQ (reference sequence). CDR3 protein: CSSRSGGELFF. The CDR3 DNA sequence: TGTTCCAGCAGGAGTGGCGGGGAGCTGTTTTTT.

In this sample, this clone turned up once. The chain joins TRBV27 to TRBJ2-2; D gene unclear. From germline, CDR1 is MNHEY and CDR2 SMNVEV (reference sequence). The length of the CDR3 is 14 residues. Trimming shortened V by 2 bases and J by 2 bases, and 6 bases separated the two germline ends. The CDR3 loop is CASSLGVNTGELFF. The CDR3 DNA is TGTGCCAGCAGTTTAGGAGTTAACACCGGGGAGCTGTTTTTT.

This chain links TRBV27 with TRBJ2-1, with 13 bases identical to TRBD2. Unmatched junction bases numbered 6, after V lost 4 bases and J lost 6 bases. Germline V gene sequence: CDR1 MNHEY, CDR2 SMNVEV (reference sequence). The CDR3 totals 16 residues. The DNA of the CDR3 is TGTGCCAGCAGTTCCCCCCGGACTAGCGGGAGCAATGAGCAGTTCTTC. Residues: CASSSPRTSGSNEQFF.

The chain recombines TRBV28 with TRBJ2-7; maybe TRBD1 (6 bases). This CDR3 is 13 amino acids long. The V gene's germline CDR1 is MDHEN and CDR2 SYDVKM. V dropped 5 bases and J dropped 3 bases, with 11 bases sitting between them. This CDR3 reads CASSLWTVYEQYF. The CDR3 region has the DNA TGTGCCAGCAGTCTGTGGACAGTCTACGAGCAGTACTTC. The full variable domain, rest sourced from reference TRBV28 and TRBJ2-7, is DVKVTQSSRYLVKRTGEKVFLECVQDMDHENMFWYRQDPGLGLRLIYFSYDVKMKEKGDIPEGYSVSREKKERFSLILESASTNQTSMYLCASSLWTVYEQYFGPGTRLTVT.

The rearrangement joins TRBV6-1 to TRBJ2-3; 10 nucleotides agree with TRBD2. Germline values: CDR1 MNHNS, CDR2 SASEGT. The CDR3 extends over 15 amino acids. With 4 bases clipped from V and 2 bases from J, the junction kept 3 bases outside the gene matches. The chain's CDR3 is CASSGAGGLTDTQYF. CDR3 in DNA: TGTGCCAGCAGTGGAGCGGGAGGGCTCACAGATACGCAGTATTTT.

The genes are TRBV7-2 and TRBJ1-2, with unresolved D. V dropped 1 base and J dropped 6 bases, with 6 bases sitting between them. CDR1 SGHTA and CDR2 FQGNSA come from the germline V gene. The CDR3 is 12 residues long. DNA for the CDR3: TGTGCCAGCAGCTTAGTACGGGATGGCTACACCTTC. Translation: CASSLVRDGYTF.